These T cell receptor beta chains were read from a single sample in a study of PD-L1 blockade in urothelial cancer. Profiled with immunoSEQ multiplex PCR; TCRdb holds only in-frame clones, not every one. The sample lists 50,000 or so clones; 86% were seen once. The sequencing here drew on PBMCs, taken around atezolizumab (anti-PD-L1) treatment. The receptors here all came from a man aged 55 to 70 with urothelial cancer. The conserved cysteine and the conserved F or W are not part of the CDR3 here. The listing skips clone size in some rows; elsewhere it reads once, few, many or a size class.

>TRBJ2-3|TRBV13|NA|14
ASSRPGDSATDTQY
>TRBJ2-1|TRBV2|NA|11
ASSARTNNEQF
>TRBJ2-1|TRBV19|NA|14
ASSPTGQGIGNEQF
>TRBJ1-5|TRBV5-6|NA|14
ASSLGDRVSNQPQH
>TRBJ1-2|TRBV6-5|NA|11
ASSSGQGGGYT
>TRBJ2-2|TRBV6-1|few|11
ASRVAGVGELF
>TRBJ2-3|TRBV11-2|NA|14
ASSFAGGTSTDTQY
>TRBJ2-7|TRBV18|NA|11
ASSPGRGYEQY
>TRBJ1-2|TRBV19|NA|14
ASSSLQDRDSGGYT
>TRBJ2-7|TRBV25-1|once|12
ASGMGQGAYEQY
>TRBJ2-7|TRBV30|NA|11
AWDGTAVGEQY
>TRBJ2-1|TRBV5-1|NA|13
ASSLDGLAANEQF
>TRBJ1-2|TRBV27|few|10
ASSPGTGGYT
>TRBJ1-2|TRBV18|NA|13
ASSPGTGGNYGYT
>TRBJ2-1|TRBV5-6|NA|15
ASTGTSGRYSYNEQF
>TRBJ1-1|TRBV5-1|NA|13
ASSINRGLGTEAF
>TRBJ2-1|TRBV4-2|NA|14
ASSQSLGGVNNEQF
>TRBJ2-3|TRBV10-3|few|12
AISEPGTSGAMY
>TRBJ1-4|TRBV7-2|NA|13
ASSPLGGEAPPLF
>TRBJ2-7|TRBV30|NA|9
AWGTIYEQY
>TRBJ2-7|TRBV4-2|NA|14
ASSGGSSGSLYEQY
>TRBJ2-1|TRBV2|once|13
ASSWGLAGGREQF
>TRBJ1-2|TRBV6-5|NA|14
ASSYSRNRAHYGYT
>TRBJ2-6|TRBV5-1|NA|14
ASSPTGGLGANVLT
>TRBJ1-5|TRBV9|NA|12
ASSPDPRGQPQH
>TRBJ1-2|TRBV7-9|NA|14
ASSLDGTDFSYGYT
>TRBJ2-7|TRBV2|NA|12
ASNPGQGDYEQY
>TRBJ2-1|TRBV27|few|12
ASSFQGSYNEQF
>TRBJ2-3|TRBV9|NA|16
ASSVLEGVQTFTDTQY
>TRBJ1-2|TRBV19|NA|12
ASSRTGENYGYT
>TRBJ1-2|TRBV6-6|NA|11
ASTAGGNRGYT
>TRBJ1-1|TRBV6-1|NA|13
ATSHPGLMNTEAF
>TRBJ1-1|TRBV19|NA|11
ASGRQLNTEAF
>TRBJ2-3|TRBV7-3|NA|14
ASSLSPSGGQDTQY
>TRBJ2-1|TRBV19|NA|11
ASRLRGGGEQF
>TRBJ2-7|TRBV7-2|NA|16
ASSSERFRLAASYEQY
>TRBJ1-2|TRBV13|NA|13
ASSLPRTGEHGYT
>TRBJ1-2|TRBV13|NA|14
ASSLRPPGQGWSYT
>TRBJ1-2|TRBV30|NA|9
AGGQFNGYT
>TRBJ1-5|TRBV28|NA|14
ASSFGFVQIYQPQH
>TRBJ1-5|TRBV7-2|NA|12
ASSLGRDNQPQH
>TRBJ2-3|TRBV11-3|NA|10
ASSLTADTQY
>TRBJ2-3|TRBV6-4|NA|12
ASSERGSTDTQY
>TRBJ1-1|TRBV4-3|NA|11
ASSQTGNTEAF
>TRBJ2-1|TRBV5-4|NA|14
ASSLVGSGEYNEQF
>TRBJ1-1|TRBV7-3|NA|13
ASSLTPTGGNEAF
>TRBJ2-2|TRBV6-5|NA|13
ASRSPTLATGELF
>TRBJ1-5|TRBV29-1|NA|10
SASGPGGPQH